The 19 T cell receptor beta chains listed next were all sequenced from one sample in a study of PD-L1 blockade in urothelial cancer (dated by TCRdb to 2017 to 2019). The time point label on this specimen signifies: pretreatment peripheral blood. Libraries were prepared through the immunoSEQ multiplex PCR assay. TCRdb holds this immuneACCESS table with in-frame rearrangements only. Some clones are missing; in checked studies, unresolved V genes explain under half, and the rest has no known cause. Here the sample has roughly 120,000 clones; less than 85% occur a single time. Of the sample, roughly 3.5% is held by the ten largest clones. The input for sequencing was PBMCs, taken around atezolizumab (anti-PD-L1) treatment. These receptors all stem from a man aged 50 to 59 with urothelial cancer.

This rearrangement joins TRBV15 to TRBJ1-1; D is possibly TRBD1 (5 bases). CDR1 is LNHNV and CDR2 is YYDKDF in the germline V gene (reference sequence). This CDR3 contains 13 residues. The ends were cut back, 7 bases at V and 2 bases at J, with 11 bases in the middle. DNA of the CDR3: TGTGCCACCATGGAAGGGGTCAACACTGAAGCTTTCTTT. Protein: CATMEGVNTEAFF.

The rearrangement links TRBV30 to TRBJ2-3; 7 bases agree with TRBD1. Per the germline V gene, CDR1 is GTSNPN and CDR2 is SVGIG (reference sequence). Losses at the gene ends were 2 bases for V and 0 bases for J; bases not matched to a gene: 5. The CDR3 consists of 15 residues. CDR3 in DNA: TGTGCCTGGAGTCAGGGGGTCTCTAGCACAGATACGCAGTATTTT. Its translation: CAWSQGVSSTDTQYF.

The chain uses TRBV2 and TRBJ2-7; maybe TRBD1 (5 bases). The CDR3 runs to 13 residues. Looked up from germline, CDR1 is SNHLY and CDR2 is FYNNEI. Trimming took 4 bases from V and 2 from J, leaving 9 bases between them. The CDR3 DNA sequence: TGTGCCAGCAGTGTGGTCAGGGCCTACGAGCAGTACTTC. This encodes CASSVVRAYEQYF.

V gene TRBV10-2 combines with J gene TRBJ2-7, with TRBD2 matching 11 bases. The CDR3 length is 14 residues. Germline CDR1 is WSHSY and CDR2 is SAAADI. V was clipped by 4 bases and J by 3 bases; unmatched bases: 2. CDR3 sequence (DNA): TGCGCCAGCAGTGCCGGGACTAGCGGCTACGAGCAGTACTTC. This encodes CASSAGTSGYEQYF.

About this clone itself: Other DNA sequences in this sample translate to the same CDR3. The chain employs TRBV18 and TRBJ1-5; D is perhaps TRBD1 (5 bases). The CDR3 contains 15 residues. V gave up 1 base and J gave up 0 bases, with 7 bases separating them. Germline CDR1 and CDR2: KGHSH and LQKENI. The CDR3 here is CASSPRQNSNQPQHF. The DNA of the CDR3 is TGTGCCAGCTCACCACGACAGAATAGCAATCAGCCCCAGCATTTT.

This chain joins TRBV29-1 and TRBJ2-7; D gene unclear. This CDR3 is 12 amino acids long. Trimming removed 5 bases at V and 2 bases at J, with 10 bases between. CDR1 is SQVTM, CDR2 ANQGSEA, per germline. The CDR3: CSVLGRTYEQYF. The CDR3, as DNA: TGCAGCGTTTTGGGCAGAACCTACGAGCAGTACTTC.

In this sample, this clone turned up a few times. The chain carries TRBV28 and TRBJ2-7; TRBD1 aligns across 8 bases. Germline V lookup: CDR1 MDHEN, CDR2 SYDVKM. This CDR3 is built from 14 residues. Unmatched junction bases numbered 6, after V lost 6 bases and J lost 2 bases. The CDR3 sequence: CASSQGQGPYEQYF. For the CDR3, the DNA is TGTGCCAGCAGCCAAGGACAGGGCCCCTACGAGCAGTACTTC.

The chain is built from TRBV5-1 and TRBJ2-3, with D possibly TRBD1 on 6 matching bases. Trimming left V 1 base short and J 0 bases short, with 21 bases between. The CDR3 has 19 residues. Germline CDR1 SGHRS, CDR2 YFSETQ. The CDR3 DNA reads TGCGCCAGCAGCTTGAGACGGGTGGGGGCAAGCCCTAGCACAGATACGCAGTATTTT. Translating gives CASSLRRVGASPSTDTQYF. Filled out from reference TRBV5-1 and TRBJ2-3, the complete variable domain reads KAGVTQTPRYLIKTRGQQVTLSCSPISGHRSVSWYQQTPGQGLQFLFEYFSETQRNKGNFPGRFSGRQFSNSRSEMNVSTLELGDSALYLCASSLRRVGASPSTDTQYFGPGTRLTVL.

CDR3 in amino acids: CASSAAGGGLTDTQYF. In DNA form, the CDR3 reads TGTGCCAGCAGCGCAGCGGGAGGGGGGCTCACAGATACGCAGTATTTT. The rearrangement uses TRBV7-2 and TRBJ2-3; 10 nucleotides match TRBD2. The V and J ends lost 5 bases and 2 bases, in that order; junction bases with no gene match: 7. From germline, CDR1 is SGHTA and CDR2 FQGNSA. This CDR3 is built from 16 residues.

This chain connects TRBV7-6 to TRBJ2-1; TRBD2 matches 12 bases. V shed 1 base and J 9 bases; nucleotides not matched to a gene: 13. Germline CDR1 SGHVS, CDR2 FNYEAQ. The length of the CDR3 is 18 residues. The CDR3 bases are TGTGCCAGCAGCTTAGGTCATCTAGCGGGAGGGCCAGTGGGTGAGCAGTTCTTC. It translates to CASSLGHLAGGPVGEQFF.

The gene calls are TRBV5-1 and TRBJ1-4; 10 nucleotides match TRBD1. The ends lost 4 bases at V and 5 bases at J; junction bases unmatched: 5. This CDR3 has 15 amino acids. Germline CDR1 and CDR2: SGHRS and YFSETQ. In DNA, the CDR3 is TGCGCCAGCAGCCAAGGACAGGGGGTAAATGAAAAACTGTTTTTT. Encoded protein: CASSQGQGVNEKLFF.

This chain connects TRBV5-1 to TRBJ1-1, with 7 bases that match TRBD1. This CDR3 spans 15 amino acids. The V segment lost 4 bases and the J segment 2 bases; nucleotides outside the gene matches: 8. The V gene's germline CDR1 is SGHRS and CDR2 YFSETQ. CDR3 nucleotide sequence: TGCGCCAGCAGCCCTGTCCGGGACAGAAACACTGAAGCTTTCTTT. This encodes CASSPVRDRNTEAFF. The whole variable domain, filled in from reference TRBV5-1 and TRBJ1-1, reads KAGVTQTPRYLIKTRGQQVTLSCSPISGHRSVSWYQQTPGQGLQFLFEYFSETQRNKGNFPGRFSGRQFSNSRSEMNVSTLELGDSALYLCASSPVRDRNTEAFFGQGTRLTVV.

The J gene is TRBJ2-2, the V gene TRBV28; D not certain. CDR1 is MDHEN and CDR2 is SYDVKM in the germline V gene. The CDR3 covers 12 residues. Trimming removed 1 base from V and 6 bases from J, with 3 bases in between. In DNA, the CDR3 is TGTGCCAGCAGTTTATCGTCCGGGGAGCTGTTTTTT. Its protein is CASSLSSGELFF.

The V and J genes are TRBV7-6 and TRBJ1-1; D remains ambiguous. Between the trimmed V and J ends, which lost 6 bases and 0 bases, there was a span of 8 bases. CDR3 length equals 13 residues. Germline loops: CDR1 SGHVS, CDR2 FNYEAQ. The DNA for the CDR3 is TGTGCCAGCAGTCCGGGGATGAACACTGAAGCTTTCTTT. Its translation: CASSPGMNTEAFF.

This CDR3 reads CASSLSAGDGGNTIYF. CDR3 nucleotides: TGTGCCAGCAGTTTGAGTGCAGGGGATGGTGGAAACACCATATATTTT. The J gene is TRBJ1-3, the V gene TRBV27; D possibly corresponds to TRBD1 (6 bases). From germline, CDR1 is MNHEY and CDR2 SMNVEV (reference sequence). The CDR3 contains 16 residues. V lost 3 bases and J 3 bases, leaving 15 bases between the germline ends.

This clone is a singleton in its sample. This CDR3 is CASSEALAPYEQYF. CDR3 coding DNA: TGTGCCAGCAGTGAAGCGCTGGCCCCCTACGAGCAGTACTTC. J is TRBJ2-7 and V is TRBV6-1, with unresolved D. The CDR3 runs to 14 residues. V lost 0 bases to trimming and J lost 2 bases, with 8 bases between them. Germline CDR1 MNHNS, CDR2 SASEGT.

The CDR3 here is CASRSHSGNTIYF. The CDR3 DNA reads as TGTGCCAGCAGGTCCCACTCTGGAAACACCATATATTTT. The rearrangement links TRBV28 to TRBJ1-3; D is undetermined. The V gene's germline CDR1 is MDHEN and CDR2 SYDVKM. Trimming took off 6 bases at V and 0 bases at J, with 6 bases between the two ends. CDR3 length: 13 amino acids.

The rearrangement joins TRBV5-8 to TRBJ2-2; 11 nucleotides line up with TRBD2. CDR3 length: 16 amino acids. J was trimmed by 5 bases and V by 2 bases; bases with no gene match: 5. Germline values: CDR1 SGHTS, CDR2 YDEGEE. The DNA for the CDR3 is TGTGCCAGCAGCTTACTAGCGGGAGTCGGGACCGGGGAGCTGTTTTTT. It yields the protein CASSLLAGVGTGELFF.

The V call is TRBV18, the J call TRBJ2-4; D gene unclear. This CDR3 has 13 amino acids. The ends were cut back, 3 bases at V and 6 bases at J, with 9 bases in the middle. The germline CDR1 and CDR2 sequences are KGHSH and LQKENI. The CDR3 bases are TGTGCCAGCTCACCGGCCGGCGGAAACATTCAGTACTTC. Residues: CASSPAGGNIQYF. Full variable domain (missing parts from reference TRBV18 and TRBJ2-4): NAGVMQNPRHLVRRRGQEARLRCSPMKGHSHVYWYRQLPEEGLKFMVYLQKENIIDESGMPKERFSAEFPKEGPSILRIQQVVRGDSAAYFCASSPAGGNIQYFGAGTRLSVL.